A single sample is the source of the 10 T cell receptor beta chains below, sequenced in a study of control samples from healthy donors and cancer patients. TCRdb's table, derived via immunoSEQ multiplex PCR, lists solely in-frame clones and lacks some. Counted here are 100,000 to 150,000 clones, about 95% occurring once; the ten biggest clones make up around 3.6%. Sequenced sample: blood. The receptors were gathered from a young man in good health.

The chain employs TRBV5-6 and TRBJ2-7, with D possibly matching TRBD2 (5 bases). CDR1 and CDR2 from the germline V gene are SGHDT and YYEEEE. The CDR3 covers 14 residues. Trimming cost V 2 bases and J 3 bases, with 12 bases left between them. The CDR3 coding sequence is TGTGCCAGCAGCTTAGGTCAGGCGGGCTACGAGCAGTACTTC. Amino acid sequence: CASSLGQAGYEQYF.

CDR3 coding DNA: TGTGCCAGCAGCTTGTTAAACACTGAAGCTTTCTTT. Its protein product is CASSLLNTEAFF. The V and J genes are TRBV5-5 and TRBJ1-1, with D uncertain. Germline values: CDR1 SGHKS, CDR2 YYEKEE (reference sequence). The CDR3 spans 12 residues. The ends were cut back, 1 base at V and 2 bases at J, with 3 bases in the middle.

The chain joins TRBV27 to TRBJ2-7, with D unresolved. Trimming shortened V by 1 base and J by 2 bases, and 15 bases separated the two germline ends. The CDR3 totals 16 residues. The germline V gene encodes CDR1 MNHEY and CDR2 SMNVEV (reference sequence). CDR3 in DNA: TGTGCCAGCAGTTTATTTGGCGAGGCGTCAACCTACGAGCAGTACTTC. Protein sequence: CASSLFGEASTYEQYF.

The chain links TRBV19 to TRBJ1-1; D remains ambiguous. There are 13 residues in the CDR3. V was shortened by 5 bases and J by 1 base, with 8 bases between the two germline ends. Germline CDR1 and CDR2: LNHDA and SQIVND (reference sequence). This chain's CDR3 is CASSYGSNTEAFF. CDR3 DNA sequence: TGTGCCAGTAGTTATGGGTCGAACACTGAAGCTTTCTTT. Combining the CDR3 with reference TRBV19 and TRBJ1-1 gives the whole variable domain DGGITQSPKYLFRKEGQNVTLSCEQNLNHDAMYWYRQDPGQGLRLIYYSQIVNDFQKGDIAEGYSVSREKKESFPLTVTSAQKNPTAFYLCASSYGSNTEAFFGQGTRLTVV.

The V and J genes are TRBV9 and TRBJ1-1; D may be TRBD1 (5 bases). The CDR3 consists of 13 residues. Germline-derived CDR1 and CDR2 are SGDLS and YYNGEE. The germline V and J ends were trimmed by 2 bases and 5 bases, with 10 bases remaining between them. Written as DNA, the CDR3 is TGTGCCAGCAGCGTTGGTCGACAGACTGAAGCTTTCTTT. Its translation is CASSVGRQTEAFF.

CDR3 sequence: CASSMYRDRNYGYTF. The DNA for the CDR3 is TGTGCCAGCAGCATGTACCGGGACAGGAACTATGGCTACACCTTC. J is TRBJ1-2 and V is TRBV27, with 8 bases fitting TRBD1. V lost 6 bases, J lost 2 bases, and 8 bases stayed unmatched. The CDR3 length is 15 residues. Germline V gives CDR1 MNHEY, CDR2 SMNVEV (reference sequence).

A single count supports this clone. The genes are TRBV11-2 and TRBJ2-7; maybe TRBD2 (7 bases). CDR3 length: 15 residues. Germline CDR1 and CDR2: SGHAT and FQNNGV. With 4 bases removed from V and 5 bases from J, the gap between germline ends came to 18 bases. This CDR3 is CASSSSGGLSDEQYF. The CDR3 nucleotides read TGTGCCAGCAGCTCATCGGGGGGCCTGAGCGACGAGCAGTACTTC.

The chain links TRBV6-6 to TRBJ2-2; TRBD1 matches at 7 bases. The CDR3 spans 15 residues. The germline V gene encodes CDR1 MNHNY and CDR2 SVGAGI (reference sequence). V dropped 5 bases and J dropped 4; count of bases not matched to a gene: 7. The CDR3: CASSTGQEVTGELFF. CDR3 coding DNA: TGTGCCAGCAGTACCGGACAGGAGGTCACCGGGGAGCTGTTTTTT.

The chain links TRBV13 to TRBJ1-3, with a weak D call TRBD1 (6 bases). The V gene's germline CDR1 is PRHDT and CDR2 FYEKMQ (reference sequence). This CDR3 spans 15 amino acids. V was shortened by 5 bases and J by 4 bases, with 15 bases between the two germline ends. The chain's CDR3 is CASSPLNDRGNTIYF. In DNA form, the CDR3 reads TGTGCCAGCAGCCCCCTTAATGACAGGGGAAACACCATATATTTT.

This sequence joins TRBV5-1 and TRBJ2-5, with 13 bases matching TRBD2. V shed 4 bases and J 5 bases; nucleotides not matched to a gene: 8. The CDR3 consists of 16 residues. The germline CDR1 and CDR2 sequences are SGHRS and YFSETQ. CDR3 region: CASSGTSGGARETQYF. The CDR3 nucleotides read TGCGCCAGCAGCGGCACTAGCGGGGGGGCCCGGGAGACCCAGTACTTC.